These 10 T cell receptor beta chains were all obtained from the same sample, sequenced in a study of blood T cells in healthy people across ages. A J-beta primer mix and a sample-barcoded 5' primer were used in a second PCR of roughly 6 to 11 cycles. MiXCR, applied by TCRdb to the 5' RACE reads, yields one record per CDR3 protein. Among roughly 500,000 distinct CDR3 sequences listed, 24% were seen once. Another study also made use of these data, one on T cells of mothers and their children.

The sequencing input was blood. The receptor set was obtained from a boy between 10 and 17 years old in good health.

The genes are TRBV7-2 and TRBJ2-3; D remains ambiguous. V was clipped by 6 bases and J by 4 bases, with 11 bases between them. Germline V gene lookup returns CDR1 SGHTA and CDR2 FQGNSA. The CDR3 contains 13 residues. The CDR3 loop reads CASRPPSADTQYF. In nucleotides, the CDR3 is TGTGCCAGCAGGCCCCCTTCGGCAGATACGCAGTATTTT.

This clonotype was detected only a few times. As DNA, the CDR3 is TGCAGTGCTAGAGATGAAGGGGCAGGGGGCGAACTGGGCTACACCTTC. Translated: CSARDEGAGGELGYTF. The chain carries TRBV20-1 and TRBJ1-2, with TRBD1 identical over 8 bases. V shed 0 bases and J 8 bases; nucleotides not matched to a gene: 14. There are 16 residues in the CDR3. CDR1 DFQATT and CDR2 SNEGSKA come from the germline V gene (reference sequence).

This clonotype was seen a few times. This chain uses TRBV28 with TRBJ2-7; D remains unclear. Trimming pared 7 bases from V and 2 bases from J, leaving 12 bases between. Germline CDR1 MDHEN, CDR2 SYDVKM. This CDR3 region has 13 residues. CDR3: CASTPLDPYEQYF. In nucleotides, the CDR3 is TGTGCCAGCACTCCCCTTGATCCCTACGAGCAGTACTTC. Variable domain in full (rest from reference TRBV28 and TRBJ2-7): DVKVTQSSRYLVKRTGEKVFLECVQDMDHENMFWYRQDPGLGLRLIYFSYDVKMKEKGDIPEGYSVSREKKERFSLILESASTNQTSMYLCASTPLDPYEQYFGPGTRLTVT.

V and J are TRBV2 and TRBJ2-3; 13 bases line up with TRBD2. Looked up from germline, CDR1 is SNHLY and CDR2 is FYNNEI. This CDR3 is built from 16 residues. V was clipped by 4 bases and J by 5 bases; unmatched bases: 6. CDR3 nucleotide sequence: TGTGCCAGCAGTGGGGGACTAGCGGGATTAAGAGATACGCAGTATTTT. It specifies CASSGGLAGLRDTQYF. The full variable domain, in which reference TRBV2 and TRBJ2-3 provide the parts outside the CDR3, is EPEVTQTPSHQVTQMGQEVILRCVPISNHLYFYWYRQILGQKVEFLVSFYNNEISEKSEIFDDQFSVERPDGSNFTLKIRSTKLEDSAMYFCASSGGLAGLRDTQYFGPGTRLTVL.

This sequence joins TRBV5-5 and TRBJ2-5; 13 nucleotides align to TRBD2. Matching the DNA end better, TRBJ2-7 makes the J call doubtful. The CDR3 length is 15 residues. CDR1 SGHKS and CDR2 YYEKEE come from the germline V gene (reference sequence). The chain's CDR3 is CASSFGTSGDYEQYF. The CDR3 coding sequence is TGTGCCAGCAGCTTCGGGACTAGCGGGGATTACGAGCAGTACTTC.

This clonotype was seen only a few times. The rearrangement joins TRBV20-1 to TRBJ1-2, with 7 positions matching TRBD1. The CDR3 extends over 14 amino acids. Germline V gene sequence: CDR1 DFQATT, CDR2 SNEGSKA (reference sequence). The trim removed 3 bases at V and 5 bases at J, leaving 9 bases unmatched. Here the CDR3 reads CSARTDREGYGYTF. The CDR3 bases are TGCAGTGCTAGGACCGACAGGGAGGGGTATGGCTACACCTTC.

Only a few counts were recorded for this clonotype. The chain links TRBV7-9 to TRBJ2-1; weak D call: TRBD2 (6 bases). This CDR3 spans 15 amino acids. Germline V gene lookup returns CDR1 SEHNR and CDR2 FQNEAQ (reference sequence). Between the trimmed V and J ends, which lost 5 bases and 10 bases, there was a span of 21 bases. The CDR3 region is CASSGSSVRRVEQFF. The CDR3 DNA follows: TGTGCCAGCAGCGGTTCTAGCGTACGACGAGTCGAGCAGTTCTTC.

The chain employs TRBV12-3 or TRBV12-4 and TRBJ2-7; 9 bases align to TRBD2. CDR3 length: 14 amino acids. Unmatched junction bases numbered 5, after V lost 3 bases and J lost 5 bases. CDR3 sequence reads: CASSFLREGNEQYF. The CDR3 DNA is TGTGCCAGCAGTTTCTTGCGGGAGGGAAACGAGCAGTACTTC.

This clonotype occurred many times. The chain employs TRBV13 and TRBJ1-2; possibly TRBD1 for D (5 bases). Germline CDR1 reads PRHDT; CDR2 reads FYEKMQ (reference sequence). This CDR3 is 14 amino acids long. Trimming removed 1 base at V and 2 bases at J, with 8 bases between. CDR3 amino acids: CASSLAGTNYGYTF. The CDR3 DNA follows: TGTGCCAGCAGCTTAGCAGGGACCAACTATGGCTACACCTTC.

This chain connects TRBV5-4 to TRBJ2-1, with TRBD2 identical over 8 bases. J gave up 4 bases and V 0 bases, and 6 bases lay outside the gene matches. The germline V gene encodes CDR1 SGHNT and CDR2 YYREEE (reference sequence). This CDR3 has 16 residues. As DNA, the CDR3 is TGTGCCAGCAGCTTGGGGACTAGCTGGGGGTACAATGAGCAGTTCTTC. It translates to CASSLGTSWGYNEQFF.